This TCR beta chain stems from a study of T cell repertoires in cytomegalovirus infection. One entry per CDR3 protein, called by TCRdb with MiXCR from the reads. There are 75,000 to 100,000 distinct CDR3 sequences in the sample; about 45% occur only once, and over 85% lies in the top ten. This clonotype was observed at least ten times. Its cognate antigen is unknown. The germline V gene encodes CDR1 SGHTA and CDR2 FQGNSA. This CDR3 spans 15 amino acids. V lost 2 bases to trimming and J lost 2 bases; unmatched junction nucleotides: 1. This specimen was CD8+ T cells from cultured PBMCs, taken from culture after CMV antigen stimulation. The chain joins TRBV7-2 to TRBJ2-3; 10 bases line up with TRBD2. The sequence was obtained from a human donor in good health (CMV status not recorded). Some clones in this sample may be carry-over from other donors' samples. DNA of the CDR3: TGTGCCAGCAGCTTAACTAGCGGGGTCACAGATACGCAGTATTTT. Translation: CASSLTSGVTDTQYF. Using reference TRBV7-2 and TRBJ2-3 for the parts outside the CDR3, the full variable domain is GAGVSQSPSNKVTEKGKDVELRCDPISGHTALYWYRQSLGQGLEFLIYFQGNSAPDKSGLPSDRFSAERTGGSVSTLTIQRTQQEDSAVYLCASSLTSGVTDTQYFGPGTRLTVL.